One sample yielded the 3 T cell receptor beta chains listed below, sequenced in a study of control samples from healthy donors and cancer patients. The method was immunoSEQ multiplex PCR; TCRdb's version includes in-frame clones alone and lacks a portion of them. The profile shows under 300,000 clones, almost 85% of them singletons. Sequencing was carried out using PBMCs. All receptors derive from a woman in her fifties or sixties with lung cancer.

The gene calls are TRBV24-1 and TRBJ2-5, with D possibly being TRBD1 (6 bases). There are 15 residues in the CDR3. Germline values: CDR1 KGHDR, CDR2 SFDVKD. The ends were cut back, 1 base at V and 3 bases at J, with 11 bases in the middle. The CDR3 here is CATSDFKQGKETQYF. The CDR3 coding sequence is TGTGCCACCAGTGATTTTAAGCAGGGGAAAGAGACCCAGTACTTC.

The chain is built from TRBV11-3 and TRBJ1-3; D is uncertain. CDR3 length: 14 residues. Germline CDR1 is SGHNT and CDR2 is YENEEA. The V and J ends lost 5 bases and 0 bases respectively, with 8 bases between them. CDR3 DNA sequence: TGTGCCAGCAGCAAGGGTTACTCTGGAAACACCATATATTTT. Its protein product is CASSKGYSGNTIYF. The full variable domain, its missing parts supplied by reference TRBV11-3 and TRBJ1-3, is EAGVVQSPRYKIIEKKQPVAFWCNPISGHNTLYWYLQNLGQGPELLIRYENEEAVDDSQLPKDRFSAERLKGVDSTLKIQPAELGDSAVYLCASSKGYSGNTIYFGEGSWLTVV.

This chain links TRBV5-1 with TRBJ1-3, with 7 bases aligning to TRBD1. Germline CDR1 reads SGHRS; CDR2 reads YFSETQ. V gave up 2 bases and J gave up 4 bases; unmatched junction bases: 9. The CDR3 contains 16 residues. DNA of the CDR3: TGCGCCAGCAGCTTACTCGGAGGGGGCCAAGGAAACACCATATATTTT. Residues: CASSLLGGGQGNTIYF.